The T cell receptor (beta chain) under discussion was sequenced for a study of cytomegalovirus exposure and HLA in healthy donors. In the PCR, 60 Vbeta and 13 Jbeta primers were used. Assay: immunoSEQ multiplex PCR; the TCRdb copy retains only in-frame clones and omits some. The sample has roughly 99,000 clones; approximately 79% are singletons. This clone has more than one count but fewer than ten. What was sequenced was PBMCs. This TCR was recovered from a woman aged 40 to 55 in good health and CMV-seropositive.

The CDR3 DNA reads TGTGCCAGTAGTGTCCAAGCGAGGACAGCCTCTGGAAACACCATATATTTT. Its protein is CASSVQARTASGNTIYF. The genes are TRBV19 and TRBJ1-3, with D possibly TRBD1 on 6 matching bases. Trimming shortened V by 5 bases and J by 0 bases, and 17 bases separated the two germline ends. The CDR3 has 17 residues. The germline CDR1 and CDR2 sequences are LNHDA and SQIVND (reference sequence).